These 21 T cell receptor beta chains were all obtained from the same sample, sequenced in a study of cytomegalovirus exposure and HLA in healthy donors. It was with 60 Vbeta and 13 Jbeta primers that the PCR ran. Generated by immunoSEQ multiplex PCR, the TCRdb table keeps only in-frame clones and is missing some. The data hold over 150,000 clones, with around 75% observed a single time. The sequencing input was PBMCs. Source of these receptors: a woman in her 30s in good health and CMV-seropositive.

The chain recombines TRBV21-1 with TRBJ2-7; the table's D call, TRBD1, was not checked against the DNA. TRBV21-1 is labeled a pseudogene. CDR3 length: 14 amino acids. For the CDR3, the DNA is TGTGCCAGCGCATTGACAGGCAACTCCTACGAGCAGTACTTC. This encodes CASALTGNSYEQYF.

This sequence joins TRBV27 and TRBJ2-3, with a tentative D call TRBD1 (5 bases). Germline V CDR1 and CDR2: MNHEY, SMNVEV (reference sequence). V lost 6 bases, J lost 5 bases, and 12 bases lay in between. The CDR3 extends over 13 amino acids. This CDR3 reads CASRLSGIDTQYF. CDR3 DNA: TGTGCCAGCAGACTTTCAGGGATAGATACGCAGTATTTT.

Here the CDR3 DNA reads TGTGCCAGCAGATGGGGCAGGGGGCATAGCGATGAGCAGTTCTTC. This codes for CASRWGRGHSDEQFF. The V and J genes are TRBV5-6 and TRBJ2-1, with 8 bases aligning to TRBD1. Trimming removed 5 bases from V and 8 bases from J; junction bases left unmatched: 12. This CDR3 region has 15 residues. From germline, CDR1 is SGHDT and CDR2 YYEEEE. Full variable domain (outside the CDR3, taken from reference TRBV5-6 and TRBJ2-1): DAGVTQSPTHLIKTRGQQVTLRCSPKSGHDTVSWYQQALGQGPQFIFQYYEEEERQRGNFPDRFSGHQFPNYSSELNVNALLLGDSALYLCASRWGRGHSDEQFFGPGTRLTVL.

This clone appeared once. This sequence joins TRBV28 and TRBJ2-7; TRBD2 matches at 12 bases. Losses at the gene ends were 2 bases for V and 4 bases for J; bases not matched to a gene: 3. Looked up from germline, CDR1 is MDHEN and CDR2 is SYDVKM. The CDR3 covers 15 residues. The CDR3 DNA follows: TGTGCCAGCAGTTTACTAGCGGGAGGGCCTTACGAGCAGTACTTC. It codes for CASSLLAGGPYEQYF.

The CDR3 DNA sequence: TGTGCCAGTAGTCTTCAGGGGCGGAACACTGAAGCTTTCTTT. Its translation: CASSLQGRNTEAFF. The chain is built from TRBV19 and TRBJ1-1, with D tentatively TRBD1 (6 bases). Between the trimmed V and J ends, which lost 5 bases and 1 base, there was a span of 11 bases. In germline, CDR1 is LNHDA, CDR2 SQIVND (reference sequence). The CDR3 length is 14 residues.

The chain couples TRBV21-1 to TRBJ2-2; the D segment call TRBD2 is taken from the table without a DNA check. TRBV21-1 is described as a pseudogene. CDR3 length: 16 residues. In DNA form, the CDR3 reads TGTGCCAGCAGCAAAGGGGAGACGGGGAACACCGGGGAGCTGTTTTTT. Translating it yields CASSKGETGNTGELFF.

The rearrangement joins TRBV5-1 to TRBJ2-3; 7 bases map to TRBD1. CDR1 is SGHRS, CDR2 YFSETQ, per germline. The CDR3 has 15 residues. V was clipped by 4 bases and J by 5 bases; unmatched bases: 10. Written as DNA, the CDR3 is TGCGCCAGCAGCGTGGGACAGCCCTCTAGAGATACGCAGTATTTT. It encodes CASSVGQPSRDTQYF.

This clone appeared a few times. This chain connects TRBV5-1 to TRBJ2-7; 8 nucleotides agree with TRBD2. This CDR3 comprises 12 residues. Germline CDR1 SGHRS, CDR2 YFSETQ. V gave up 7 bases and J gave up 5 bases; unmatched junction bases: 5. The CDR3 spells CASSPGGDEQYF. The CDR3 DNA reads as TGCGCCAGCTCTCCGGGGGGGGACGAGCAGTACTTC.

The chain employs TRBV9 and TRBJ2-3; the match to TRBD2 covers 8 bases. Trimming took 3 bases from V and 4 from J; bases not matched to a gene: 19. Germline V gene lookup returns CDR1 SGDLS and CDR2 YYNGEE. CDR3 length: 19 amino acids. The CDR3 sequence is CASSGEGRSSGSWADTQYF. The CDR3 DNA is TGTGCCAGCAGCGGCGAGGGGCGGTCGAGCGGGAGTTGGGCAGATACGCAGTATTTT. The complete variable domain, with remaining parts taken from reference TRBV9 and TRBJ2-3, reads DSGVTQTPKHLITATGQRVTLRCSPRSGDLSVYWYQQSLDQGLQFLIQYYNGEERAKGNILERFSAQQFPDLHSELNLSSLELGDSALYFCASSGEGRSSGSWADTQYFGPGTRLTVL.

V usage is TRBV7-9 and J usage is TRBJ2-7; 11 bases fit TRBD2. Trimming took 1 base from V and 7 from J; bases not matched to a gene: 6. Germline CDR1 SEHNR, CDR2 FQNEAQ (reference sequence). The CDR3 loop spans 15 amino acids. This CDR3 is CASSLELAGVREQYF. The CDR3 DNA sequence: TGTGCCAGCAGCTTAGAACTAGCGGGAGTCAGGGAGCAGTACTTC.

V is TRBV6-5 and J is TRBJ2-1, with D unresolved. The CDR3 runs 14 residues. Per the germline V gene, CDR1 is MNHEY and CDR2 is SVGAGI. Trimming removed 0 bases at V and 7 bases at J, with 10 bases between. CDR3 DNA: TGTGCCAGCAGTTACTCGGCCCTGCGGAATGAGCAGTTCTTC. Residues: CASSYSALRNEQFF.

The V gene is TRBV6-4, the J gene TRBJ1-1; 10 nucleotides line up with TRBD1. The germline CDR1 and CDR2 sequences are MRHNA and SNTAGT. After removal of 6 bases from V and 5 bases from J, the junction contained 9 bases not matched to a gene. The CDR3 runs to 15 residues. The CDR3 loop reads CASSGDRGLRTEAFF. CDR3 nucleotide sequence: TGTGCCAGCAGCGGAGACAGGGGGCTAAGGACTGAAGCTTTCTTT.

On this clone itself: The same CDR3 arises from other DNA sequences in this sample as well. The chain joins TRBV11-2 to TRBJ2-7, with TRBD1 as a possible D gene (6 bases). Between the trimmed V and J ends, which lost 5 bases and 4 bases, there was a span of 9 bases. CDR3 size: 12 residues. CDR1 is SGHAT, CDR2 FQNNGV, per germline. The CDR3 region has the DNA TGTGCCAGCAGCACCACAGGGTACGAGCAGTACTTC. Protein product: CASSTTGYEQYF. Full variable domain (outside the CDR3, taken from reference TRBV11-2 and TRBJ2-7): EAGVAQSPRYKIIEKRQSVAFWCNPISGHATLYWYQQILGQGPKLLIQFQNNGVVDDSQLPKDRFSAERLKGVDSTLKIQPAKLEDSAVYLCASSTTGYEQYFGPGTRLTVT.

DNA of the CDR3: TGTGCCAGCAGTACAACAACGAACACCGGGGAGCTGTTTTTT. Protein: CASSTTTNTGELFF. The J gene is TRBJ2-2, the V gene TRBV6-5; the D is unclear. This CDR3 comprises 14 residues. Trimming left V 5 bases short and J 0 bases short, with 7 bases between. Germline lookup yields CDR1 MNHEY and CDR2 SVGAGI.

The genes are TRBV5-5 and TRBJ2-7; D may be TRBD1 (5 bases). Looked up from germline, CDR1 is SGHKS and CDR2 is YYEKEE (reference sequence). The V gene lost 0 bases and the J gene lost 2 bases, with 9 bases spanning the gap. The CDR3 length is 14 residues. CDR3 nucleotide sequence: TGTGCCAGCAGCTTGGTGCCAGGGACCTACGAGCAGTACTTC. This codes for CASSLVPGTYEQYF.

The CDR3, as DNA: TGTGCCAGCGAGACGAGGGGGTCGGGAAACACCATATATTTT. Translated: CASETRGSGNTIYF. J is TRBJ1-3 and V is TRBV6-1; D may be TRBD1 (6 bases). This CDR3 has 14 residues. CDR1 and CDR2 from the germline V gene are MNHNS and SASEGT. V was cut by 8 bases and J by 4 bases, with 15 bases left in between.

The chain recombines TRBV11-2 with TRBJ2-7; 9 bases fit TRBD1. Trimming cost V 2 bases and J 8 bases; bases outside gene matches: 10. The CDR3 has 15 amino acids. Germline CDR1 SGHAT, CDR2 FQNNGV. In DNA, the CDR3 is TGTGCCAGCAGCTTAACCGGGACAGGGTTCGTCCAGCAGTACTTC. Translation: CASSLTGTGFVQQYF.

This chain links TRBV5-4 with TRBJ2-5, with 12 bases aligning to TRBD2. CDR3 length: 15 residues. Germline CDR1 is SGHNT and CDR2 is YYREEE (reference sequence). Trimming cost V 1 base and J 4 bases; bases outside gene matches: 2. CDR3 DNA sequence: TGTGCCAGCAGCTTGTCTAGCGGGAGGGGAGAGACCCAGTACTTC. Its protein product is CASSLSSGRGETQYF.

The chain uses TRBV23-1 and TRBJ2-7; the match to TRBD1 covers 9 bases. TRBV23-1 is flagged as an ORF with uncertain function. This CDR3 is built from 16 residues. V shed 3 bases, J shed 3 bases, and the junction held 9 bases outside the gene matches. The DNA of the CDR3 is TGCGCCAGCAGTCATCCGCGTCCGGGACAGGGCTACGAGCAGTACTTC. This gives the protein CASSHPRPGQGYEQYF.

This clone was detected a few times. The chain recombines TRBV19 with TRBJ2-5; D gene unclear. The germline V and J ends were trimmed by 5 bases and 5 bases, with 9 bases remaining between them. This CDR3 is built from 12 residues. The V gene's germline CDR1 is LNHDA and CDR2 SQIVND (reference sequence). This CDR3 reads CASSAAGETQYF. The CDR3 nucleotides read TGTGCCAGTAGTGCGGCCGGGGAGACCCAGTACTTC.

V and J are TRBV9 and TRBJ2-3; tentative D call: TRBD2 (6 bases). V lost 4 bases to trimming and J lost 1 base, with 13 bases between them. The V gene's germline CDR1 is SGDLS and CDR2 YYNGEE. This CDR3 is built from 15 residues. DNA for the CDR3: TGTGCCAGCAGCCCAGCTAGCGACGGCACAGATACGCAGTATTTT. This gives the protein CASSPASDGTDTQYF.